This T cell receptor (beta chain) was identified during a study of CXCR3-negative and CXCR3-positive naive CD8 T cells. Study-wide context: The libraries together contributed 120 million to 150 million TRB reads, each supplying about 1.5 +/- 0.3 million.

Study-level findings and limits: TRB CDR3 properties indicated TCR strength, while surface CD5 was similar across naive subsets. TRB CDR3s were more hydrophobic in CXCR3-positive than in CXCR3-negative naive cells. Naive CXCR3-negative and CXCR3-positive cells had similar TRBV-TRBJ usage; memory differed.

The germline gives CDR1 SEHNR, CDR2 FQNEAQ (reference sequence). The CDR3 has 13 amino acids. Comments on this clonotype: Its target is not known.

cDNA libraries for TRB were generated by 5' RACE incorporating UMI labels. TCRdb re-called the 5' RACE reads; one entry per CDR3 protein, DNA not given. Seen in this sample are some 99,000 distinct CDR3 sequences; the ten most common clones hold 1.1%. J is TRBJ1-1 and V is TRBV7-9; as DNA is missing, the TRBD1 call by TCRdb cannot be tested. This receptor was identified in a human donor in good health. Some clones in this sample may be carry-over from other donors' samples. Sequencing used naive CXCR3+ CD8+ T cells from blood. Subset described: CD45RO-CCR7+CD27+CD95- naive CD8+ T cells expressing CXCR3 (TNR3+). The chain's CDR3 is CASSKETGPEAFF.